These T cell receptor beta chains were read from a single sample in a study of cytomegalovirus exposure and HLA in healthy donors. Repertoires were generated with immunoSEQ multiplex PCR, while TCRdb's copy carries only in-frame clones and drops some. The table has fewer than 150,000 clones, about 80% seen once; the top ten hold around 4.1%. The sequenced sample consisted of PBMCs. These receptors were collected from a man aged 35-49 years in good health and CMV-seropositive. The conserved cysteine and the conserved F or W are not part of the CDR3 here. The D gene is left open where the match is weak.

v_gene	j_gene	d_gene	CDR3aa
TRBV19	TRBJ2-1	-	ASSTGLANEQF
TRBV27	TRBJ1-1	-	ASSRLTGTFNLNTEAF
TRBV2	TRBJ1-5	TRBD1	ASSQDRVSNQPQH
TRBV7-2	TRBJ1-5	-	ASSLWGAGNQPQH
TRBV7-3	TRBJ2-3	-	ASSLGRDTQY
TRBV18	TRBJ2-1	-	ASSPPGGAGYNEQF
TRBV4-3	TRBJ2-1	-	ASSQDRGTPYNEQF
TRBV27	TRBJ2-2	TRBD1	ASSTHRGNTGELF
TRBV2	TRBJ2-3	-	ASSSGGVRTDTQY
TRBV27	TRBJ2-1	TRBD2	ASSPLFGRHYNEQF
TRBV27	TRBJ2-7	TRBD1	ASSDRGSSYEQY
TRBV9	TRBJ2-7	TRBD2	ASSVGSSGGTYEQY
TRBV10-2	TRBJ1-5	TRBD1	ASNRGRGNQPQH
TRBV28	TRBJ1-1	TRBD1	ASSLTYRGAEAF
TRBV5-1	TRBJ1-1	-	ASSLGTQGISTEAF
TRBV10-3	TRBJ2-5	TRBD2	AISDSRGLAGGETQY
TRBV5-1	TRBJ2-7	TRBD2	ASSWETSGVSYEQY
TRBV27	TRBJ1-3	-	ASSLSQSGNTIY
TRBV5-1	TRBJ2-7	-	ASTEDMANEQY
TRBV5-1	TRBJ2-5	TRBD1	ASSPDRGETQY
TRBV5-1	TRBJ2-7	TRBD1	ASSDDRGNEQY
TRBV11-3	TRBJ2-5	TRBD2	ASSTSGTEETQY
TRBV30	TRBJ2-1	TRBD2	AWRPSGISYNEQF
TRBV20-1	TRBJ2-1	-	SARGGNEQF
TRBV27	TRBJ2-1	-	ASSPWAGGIGEQF
TRBV15	TRBJ2-1	-	ATSRDRGTYNEQF
TRBV6-5	TRBJ1-3	-	ASSLAARSGNTIY
TRBV7-6	TRBJ1-2	TRBD1	ASSLPGGYYGYT
TRBV5-4	TRBJ2-1	TRBD2	ASSSRGTSGEQF
TRBV18	TRBJ1-3	TRBD1	ASSPGTGTGNTIY
TRBV7-8	TRBJ2-3	TRBD2	ASSSWGGDTDTQY
TRBV30	TRBJ1-5	TRBD1	AWKGQGGQPQH
TRBV30	TRBJ1-2	-	AWRAGVGGYT
TRBV5-1	TRBJ2-2	TRBD2	ASSPPPGGGNTGELF
TRBV10-3	-	TRBD1	AISGNRGTSGAYEQY
TRBV14	TRBJ2-1	TRBD1	ASSHDLGQGALWQF
TRBV4-3	TRBJ1-2	TRBD1	ASSQDRGTGYYGYT
TRBV20-1	TRBJ2-1	-	SAVRLNEQF
TRBV6-1	TRBJ2-3	TRBD2	ASSEALGGRPPDTQY
TRBV6-4	TRBJ1-5	-	ASSVHRERNNQPQH
TRBV18	TRBJ1-2	-	ASSPDRSGGYT
TRBV6-1	TRBJ2-1	-	ASSLREGNEQF